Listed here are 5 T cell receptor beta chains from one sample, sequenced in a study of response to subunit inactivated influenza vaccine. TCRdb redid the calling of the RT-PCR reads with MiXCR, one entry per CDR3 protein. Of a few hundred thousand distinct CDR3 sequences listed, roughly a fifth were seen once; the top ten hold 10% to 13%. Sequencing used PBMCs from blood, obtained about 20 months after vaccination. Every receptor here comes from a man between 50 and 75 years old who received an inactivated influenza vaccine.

CDR3 in amino acids: CASSDSSFYEQYF. CDR3 sequence (DNA): TGTGCCAGCAGCGACAGTTCCTTCTACGAGCAGTACTTC. The J gene is TRBJ2-7, the V gene TRBV7-9; D might be TRBD1 (5 bases). The CDR3 totals 13 residues. Germline CDR1 is SEHNR and CDR2 is FQNEAQ (reference sequence). Trimming pared 5 bases from V and 3 bases from J, leaving 11 bases between.

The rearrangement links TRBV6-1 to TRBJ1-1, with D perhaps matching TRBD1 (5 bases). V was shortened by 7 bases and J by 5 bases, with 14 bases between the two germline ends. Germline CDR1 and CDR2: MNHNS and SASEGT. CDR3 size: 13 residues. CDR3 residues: CASKHQGRTEAFF. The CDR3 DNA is TGTGCCAGCAAACATCAGGGACGGACTGAAGCTTTCTTT.

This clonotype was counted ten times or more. In nucleotides, the CDR3 is TGTGCCATCAGTCAATCCTCCGTGGGGGGCGAAAACAACAGATTTAACTATGGCTACACCTTC. This encodes CAISQSSVGGENNRFNYGYTF. The rearrangement uses TRBV10-3 and TRBJ1-2; TRBD1 might be the D (6 bases). The CDR3 length is 21 residues. Between the trimmed V and J ends, which lost 5 bases and 1 base, there was a span of 32 bases. Germline V gene data show CDR1 as ENHRY and CDR2 as SYGVKD.

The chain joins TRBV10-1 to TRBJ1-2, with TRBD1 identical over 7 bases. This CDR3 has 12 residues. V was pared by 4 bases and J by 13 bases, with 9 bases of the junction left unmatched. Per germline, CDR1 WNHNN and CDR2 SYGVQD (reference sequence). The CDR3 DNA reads TGCGCCAGCAGTGCACAGGGGAGGGTCCCCACCTTC. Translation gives CASSAQGRVPTF.

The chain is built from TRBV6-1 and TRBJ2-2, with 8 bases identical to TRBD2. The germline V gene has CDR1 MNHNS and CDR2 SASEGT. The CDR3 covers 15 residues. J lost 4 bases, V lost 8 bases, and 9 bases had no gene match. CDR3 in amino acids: CASGLAGGGTGELFF. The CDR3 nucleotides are TGTGCCAGCGGGCTAGCGGGTGGTGGCACCGGGGAGCTGTTTTTT.